The 10 T cell receptor beta chains below all came from one sample that was sequenced in a study of shared clonotypes between healthy human individuals. TCRdb's table, derived via immunoSEQ multiplex PCR, lists solely in-frame clones and lacks some. The sample carries more than 2 million clones, 93% recorded once. CD8 cells regarded as naive lacked CD45RO, were positively chosen for CCR7, and omitted terminally differentiated effector memory CD45RA+ cells. The sample was naive CD8+ T cells from PBMCs. The source of these receptors is a man between 18 and 29 years old in good health. Some clones in this sample may be carry-over from other donors' samples.

The chain carries TRBV6-1 and TRBJ2-3; TRBD1 matches at 9 bases. The CDR3 is made up of 15 amino acids. V was clipped by 3 bases and J by 4 bases; unmatched bases: 5. The germline gives CDR1 MNHNS, CDR2 SASEGT. This chain's CDR3 is CASSDGTGSADTQYF. DNA for the CDR3: TGTGCCAGCAGTGACGGGACAGGGAGCGCAGATACGCAGTATTTT.

Notes on this clone: This sample includes further DNA sequences coding for the same CDR3. The rearrangement links TRBV19 to TRBJ2-5; tentative D call: TRBD1 (5 bases). V was pared by 1 base and J by 5 bases, with 8 bases between. CDR1 and CDR2 (germline): LNHDA, SQIVND (reference sequence). The CDR3 runs to 13 residues. CDR3 in amino acids: CASSIVPGETQYF. The DNA for the CDR3 is TGTGCCAGTAGTATAGTTCCAGGGGAGACCCAGTACTTC.

This chain links TRBV6-6 with TRBJ2-4; TRBD1 matches 8 bases. Germline lookup yields CDR1 MNHNY and CDR2 SVGAGI (reference sequence). Losses at the gene ends were 6 bases for V and 0 bases for J; bases not matched to a gene: 7. The CDR3 sequence is 16 residues long. The CDR3 here is CASRPGTGVAKNIQYF. The CDR3 DNA reads as TGTGCCAGCAGGCCCGGGACAGGAGTAGCCAAAAACATTCAGTACTTC.

This chain joins TRBV5-6 and TRBJ2-3, with 8 bases that match TRBD2. The germline V gene has CDR1 SGHDT and CDR2 YYEEEE. The CDR3 is made up of 14 amino acids. The J segment lost 4 bases and the V segment lost 2 bases, leaving 3 bases of the junction unmatched. CDR3 loop: CASSLAGEADTQYF. CDR3 bases: TGTGCCAGCAGCTTAGCGGGAGAGGCAGATACGCAGTATTTT.

CDR3 bases: TGTGCCTGGACGGGCAGGGACGACTACGAGCAGTACTTC. Translated: CAWTGRDDYEQYF. The J gene is TRBJ2-7, the V gene TRBV30, with D perhaps being TRBD1 or TRBD2 (5 bases each). There are 13 residues in the CDR3. V was shortened by 4 bases and J by 3 bases, with 13 bases between the two germline ends. The germline CDR1 and CDR2 sequences are GTSNPN and SVGIG (reference sequence).

For this clone: Other DNA sequences within the sample encode an identical CDR3. This chain joins TRBV19 and TRBJ1-5; no clear D. The CDR3 covers 15 residues. CDR1 is LNHDA, CDR2 SQIVND, per germline (reference sequence). The germline V and J ends were trimmed by 0 bases and 4 bases, with 10 bases remaining between them. The CDR3 DNA is TGTGCCAGTAGTATAGATCGGGGAGGGAATCAGCCCCAGCATTTT. Protein product: CASSIDRGGNQPQHF.

This clone was observed a few times. This sequence joins TRBV29-1 and TRBJ1-1; D is perhaps TRBD1 (6 bases). The length of the CDR3 is 11 residues. The germline CDR1 and CDR2 sequences are SQVTM and ANQGSEA. V lost 4 bases and J 10 bases, leaving 13 bases between the germline ends. The CDR3 DNA reads as TGCAGCGTTGTAATTGGACAGATAGCTTTCTTT. Encoded protein: CSVVIGQIAFF.

For this clone: The same CDR3 is also encoded by other DNA sequences in this sample. This sequence joins TRBV7-9 and TRBJ2-1; D uncertain. CDR1 is SEHNR, CDR2 FQNEAQ, per germline (reference sequence). V was clipped by 1 base and J by 7 bases, with 8 bases between them. CDR3 length: 13 amino acids. CDR3: CASSLGARNEQFF. CDR3 sequence (DNA): TGTGCCAGCAGCTTAGGCGCCCGAAATGAGCAGTTCTTC. Complete variable domain (other parts from reference TRBV7-9 and TRBJ2-1): DTGVSQNPRHKITKRGQNVTFRCDPISEHNRLYWYRQTLGQGPEFLTYFQNEAQLEKSRLLSDRFSAERPKGSFSTLEIQRTEQGDSAMYLCASSLGARNEQFFGPGTRLTVL.

This chain uses TRBV6-1 with TRBJ2-7; D perhaps matches TRBD2 (5 bases). The CDR3 runs 14 residues. Trimming shortened V by 1 base and J by 3 bases, and 10 bases separated the two germline ends. The germline CDR1 and CDR2 sequences are MNHNS and SASEGT. CDR3 protein: CASSEGPGSYEQYF. CDR3 in DNA: TGTGCCAGCAGTGAAGGACCGGGGAGCTACGAGCAGTACTTC.

This clone was recorded only once. This rearrangement joins TRBV7-9 to TRBJ2-7; D possibly corresponds to TRBD2 (5 bases). The CDR3 spans 15 residues. Looked up from germline, CDR1 is SEHNR and CDR2 is FQNEAQ (reference sequence). Trimming stripped 5 bases from V and 0 bases from J, with 14 bases between. The CDR3 sequence is CASSPLLGSSYEQYF. CDR3 DNA sequence: TGTGCCAGCAGCCCTCTTCTAGGGAGCTCCTACGAGCAGTACTTC.